A selection of T cell receptor beta chains follows, all from one sample in a study of blood T cell repertoires in COVID-19. Here immunoSEQ multiplex PCR was the method, and the copy in TCRdb shows in-frame clones only, minus some. Among around 300,000 clones listed, around 90% were seen once. The sample was peripheral blood. The receptors were gathered from a man aged 45-60 years with acute or convalescent COVID-19. Each CDR3 is given with its conserved first and last residue. D genes are given only for firm matches. Where a row states a size, it is once, few, many or the class of an expanded clone; other rows omit it.

CDR3 DNA: TGTGCCAGTAGTCTCCAGGCAGGGTGGGACTATGGCTACACCTTC
CDR3 protein: CASSLQAGWDYGYTF
V gene: TRBV19
clone size: .
J gene: TRBJ1-2
D gene: .

CDR3 DNA: TGCGCCAGCAGCAGCGGACTACCGTACGAGCAGTACTTC
CDR3 protein: CASSSGLPYEQYF
V gene: TRBV5-1
clone size: .
J gene: TRBJ2-7
D gene: .

CDR3 DNA: TGTGCCAGCAGCTACGCGGGGGGGTCCTACGAGCAGTACTTC
CDR3 protein: CASSYAGGSYEQYF
V gene: TRBV14
clone size: .
J gene: TRBJ2-7
D gene: TRBD2

CDR3 DNA: TGTGCCAACGGGGGGCGGCGGGGGCCCTACAATGAGCAGTTCTTC
CDR3 protein: CANGGRRGPYNEQFF
V gene: TRBV6-4
clone size: .
J gene: TRBJ2-1
D gene: .

CDR3 DNA: TGTGCCAGCAGCTGGGGAACAGGGAATACGCAGTATTTT
CDR3 protein: CASSWGTGNTQYF
V gene: TRBV6-5
clone size: .
J gene: TRBJ2-3
D gene: .

CDR3 DNA: TGCAGCGTCCAAGGACAGTCTAACACTGAAGCTTTCTTT
CDR3 protein: CSVQGQSNTEAFF
V gene: TRBV29-1
clone size: .
J gene: TRBJ1-1
D gene: .

CDR3 DNA: TGCAGCGTTGTCCCGACGGGACATACTATCTCCTACGAGCAGTACTTC
CDR3 protein: CSVVPTGHTISYEQYF
V gene: TRBV29-1
clone size: .
J gene: TRBJ2-7
D gene: .

CDR3 DNA: TGTGCCAGCAGCGTAGGACGGGTGAACACTGAAGCTTTCTTT
CDR3 protein: CASSVGRVNTEAFF
V gene: TRBV9
clone size: .
J gene: TRBJ1-1
D gene: .

CDR3 DNA: TGTGCCAGCAGTGAAGGGCAGGATAGCTCTGGAAACACCATATATTTT
CDR3 protein: CASSEGQDSSGNTIYF
V gene: TRBV2
clone size: .
J gene: TRBJ1-3
D gene: .

CDR3 DNA: TGTGCCAGCAGTACCCGGAGGGAGATGAACACTGAAGCTTTCTTT
CDR3 protein: CASSTRREMNTEAFF
V gene: TRBV6-6
clone size: .
J gene: TRBJ1-1
D gene: .

CDR3 DNA: TGTGCCAGTAGGGGACAGGGGGCGGCCGGGGAGCTGTTTTTT
CDR3 protein: CASRGQGAAGELFF
V gene: TRBV2
clone size: .
J gene: TRBJ2-2
D gene: TRBD1

CDR3 DNA: TGTGCCAGCTCACCAGCTACGAGGAACACTGAAGCTTTCTTT
CDR3 protein: CASSPATRNTEAFF
V gene: TRBV18
clone size: .
J gene: TRBJ1-1
D gene: .

CDR3 DNA: TGTGCCAGCAGTCCAAGGACAGGGGGCTCCGAGCAGTACTTC
CDR3 protein: CASSPRTGGSEQYF
V gene: TRBV27
clone size: .
J gene: TRBJ2-7
D gene: TRBD1

CDR3 DNA: TGCGCCAGCAGCTTGGCCGGGCGGGGCGGGGAGCTGTTTTTT
CDR3 protein: CASSLAGRGGELFF
V gene: TRBV5-1
clone size: .
J gene: TRBJ2-2
D gene: .

CDR3 DNA: TGTGCCGGAGTGGGGGCATCTGGGGCCAACGTCCTGACTTTC
CDR3 protein: CAGVGASGANVLTF
V gene: TRBV2
clone size: .
J gene: TRBJ2-6
D gene: .

CDR3 DNA: TGTGCCAGCAGCTTAGGGGGGCCCGAAAAACTGTTTTTT
CDR3 protein: CASSLGGPEKLFF
V gene: TRBV7-6
clone size: .
J gene: TRBJ1-4
D gene: .

CDR3 DNA: TGTGCCAGCAGTGAACAGGGCTACGAGCAGTACTTC
CDR3 protein: CASSEQGYEQYF
V gene: TRBV2
clone size: .
J gene: TRBJ2-7
D gene: .

CDR3 DNA: TGCGCCAGCAGCTCCGGGACAGGGAGTCTTGGGGGCTACACCTTC
CDR3 protein: CASSSGTGSLGGYTF
V gene: TRBV5-1
clone size: .
J gene: TRBJ1-2
D gene: TRBD1

CDR3 DNA: TGTGCCAGCAGCCTCCTACTAGGAGCCCATGAGCAGTTCTTC
CDR3 protein: CASSLLLGAHEQFF
V gene: TRBV7-8
clone size: .
J gene: TRBJ2-1
D gene: .

CDR3 DNA: TGTGCCAGCTCACCATCCCAGGGGGCGAGCGGCTACACCTTC
CDR3 protein: CASSPSQGASGYTF
V gene: TRBV18
clone size: .
J gene: TRBJ1-2
D gene: TRBD1

CDR3 DNA: TGCGCCAGCAGCCAAGAGGCGATACAGGGCGGTGAGACCCAGTACTTC
CDR3 protein: CASSQEAIQGGETQYF
V gene: TRBV4-1
clone size: .
J gene: TRBJ2-5
D gene: .

CDR3 DNA: TGCGCCAGCAGCCTTGGGCCACCAGCTGACTATGGCTACACCTTC
CDR3 protein: CASSLGPPADYGYTF
V gene: TRBV5-1
clone size: .
J gene: TRBJ1-2
D gene: .

CDR3 DNA: TGTGCCAGCAGCTTGATGGAGGCTGGGGCCAACGTCCTGACTTTC
CDR3 protein: CASSLMEAGANVLTF
V gene: TRBV5-4
clone size: once
J gene: TRBJ2-6
D gene: .

CDR3 DNA: TGTGCCAGCAGTGGCGGATTAAGATCCTATAATTCACCCCTCCACTTT
CDR3 protein: CASSGGLRSYNSPLHF
V gene: TRBV5-8
clone size: .
J gene: TRBJ1-6
D gene: .

CDR3 DNA: TGCGCCAGCAGCCCATCAGGGGGCTCCTACAATGAGCAGTTCTTC
CDR3 protein: CASSPSGGSYNEQFF
V gene: TRBV5-1
clone size: .
J gene: TRBJ2-1
D gene: TRBD1

CDR3 DNA: TGTGCCAGCACGGGGCCGGGACAGGGGAAGAATGAGCAGTTCTTC
CDR3 protein: CASTGPGQGKNEQFF
V gene: TRBV5-4
clone size: .
J gene: TRBJ2-1
D gene: TRBD1

CDR3 DNA: TGTGCCAGCAGCTTAATTCGAGGGTCCTCCGGAAACACCATATATTTT
CDR3 protein: CASSLIRGSSGNTIYF
V gene: TRBV7-2
clone size: .
J gene: TRBJ1-3
D gene: .

CDR3 DNA: TGTGCCAGTAGTATCAGGGGACCACATAGCAATCAGCCCCAGCATTTT
CDR3 protein: CASSIRGPHSNQPQHF
V gene: TRBV19
clone size: .
J gene: TRBJ1-5
D gene: .

CDR3 DNA: TGTGCCAGCAAAAGAGGGATGAACACTGAAGCTTTCTTT
CDR3 protein: CASKRGMNTEAFF
V gene: TRBV5-6
clone size: .
J gene: TRBJ1-1
D gene: .

CDR3 DNA: TGTGCCAGCAGCCCGGTGTCGGGACAGGGAGTGACAGAGACCCAGTACTTC
CDR3 protein: CASSPVSGQGVTETQYF
V gene: TRBV11-2
clone size: .
J gene: TRBJ2-5
D gene: TRBD1

CDR3 DNA: TGCGCCAGCAGCCAAGATCGCGGGACCGATACGCAGTATTTT
CDR3 protein: CASSQDRGTDTQYF
V gene: TRBV4-1
clone size: .
J gene: TRBJ2-3
D gene: .

CDR3 DNA: TGCAGCGTTGGACTAGCGGGGGACAATGAGCAGTTCTTC
CDR3 protein: CSVGLAGDNEQFF
V gene: TRBV29-1
clone size: .
J gene: TRBJ2-1
D gene: TRBD2

CDR3 DNA: TGTGCCAGCAGCTTAGAATCAGGGACAGGTAAAGCTTTCTTT
CDR3 protein: CASSLESGTGKAFF
V gene: TRBV11-3
clone size: .
J gene: TRBJ1-1
D gene: TRBD1

CDR3 DNA: TGTGCCAGCAGTGGGAGGGGCTACGAGCAGTACTTC
CDR3 protein: CASSGRGYEQYF
V gene: TRBV2
clone size: .
J gene: TRBJ2-7
D gene: .

CDR3 DNA: TGTGCCAGCAGCCAAGTGCAGGCCTATGGCTACACCTTC
CDR3 protein: CASSQVQAYGYTF
V gene: TRBV3-1/TRBV3-2
clone size: .
J gene: TRBJ1-2
D gene: .

CDR3 DNA: TGTGCCAGCAGCCAAGGCCTTCTAGCGGGGTGGGGCACAGATACGCAGTATTTT
CDR3 protein: CASSQGLLAGWGTDTQYF
V gene: TRBV3-1/TRBV3-2
clone size: .
J gene: TRBJ2-3
D gene: TRBD2

CDR3 DNA: TGTGCCAGCAGTGGACAGAGGTTGGCTTTCTTT
CDR3 protein: CASSGQRLAFF
V gene: TRBV6-2/TRBV6-3
clone size: .
J gene: TRBJ1-1
D gene: .

CDR3 DNA: TGTGCCAGCGCGGCCGAGACAGGGGGATCACCCCTCCACTTT
CDR3 protein: CASAAETGGSPLHF
V gene: TRBV6-5
clone size: .
J gene: TRBJ1-6
D gene: TRBD1

CDR3 DNA: TGCGCCAGCCGTCCCGGGACAGGGGGCAATGAGCAGTTCTTC
CDR3 protein: CASRPGTGGNEQFF
V gene: TRBV5-1
clone size: .
J gene: TRBJ2-1
D gene: TRBD1

CDR3 DNA: TGTGCCAGCAGCCAAGGACTGATTCAAGAGACCCAGTACTTC
CDR3 protein: CASSQGLIQETQYF
V gene: TRBV7-9
clone size: .
J gene: TRBJ2-5
D gene: .

CDR3 DNA: TGTGCCAGTAGTATGGGCGGGAAATGGAGAAAAGGCAATGAACACGGTAATGAAAAACTGTTTTTT
CDR3 protein: CASSMGGKWRKGNEHGNEKLFF
V gene: TRBV19
clone size: .
J gene: TRBJ1-4
D gene: .

CDR3 DNA: TGTGCCTGGAGCGGAACAGGGAATCAGCCCCAGCATTTT
CDR3 protein: CAWSGTGNQPQHF
V gene: TRBV30
clone size: .
J gene: TRBJ1-5
D gene: .